This TCR beta chain was identified during a study of blood T cell repertoires in COVID-19. About the study: Samples came from the United States, Italy and Spain, spanning acute and convalescent COVID-19. Sources were T cells, B-cell-depleted T cells, or PBMCs; the material itself was cDNA or gDNA.

As for this clone: One end of the junction varies from germline; a read error may be responsible.

The CDR3 sequence is 10 residues long. Germline loops: CDR1 MGHRA, CDR2 YSYEKL. Study processing details: Quantification of nucleated cells was approximated via reference gene primer amplification. Assay: immunoSEQ multiplex PCR; the TCRdb copy retains only in-frame clones and omits some. V and J calls and clone size are given by that table; D and trimming were obtained from the DNA. This table has approximately 470,000 clones, 80% to 90% appearing once. The chain combines TRBV4-1 with TRBJ1-2, with D unresolved. Sequenced material: peripheral blood. This sequence was found in a human donor in a cohort sampled during active COVID-19. For the CDR3, the DNA is TGCGCCAGCAGCCCGTTTCCCCCACTCTTC. This codes for CASSPFPPLF.